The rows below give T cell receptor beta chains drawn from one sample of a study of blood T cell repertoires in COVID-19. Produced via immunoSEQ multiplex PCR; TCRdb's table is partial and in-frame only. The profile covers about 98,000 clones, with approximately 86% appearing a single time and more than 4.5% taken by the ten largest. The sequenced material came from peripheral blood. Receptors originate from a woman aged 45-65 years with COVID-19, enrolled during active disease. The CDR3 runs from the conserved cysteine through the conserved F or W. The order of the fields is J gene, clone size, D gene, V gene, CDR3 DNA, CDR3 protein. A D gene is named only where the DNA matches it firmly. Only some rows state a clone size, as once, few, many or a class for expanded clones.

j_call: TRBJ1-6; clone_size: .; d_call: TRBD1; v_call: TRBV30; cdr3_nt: TGTGCCTGGAGGAAGGGACAGCCCAATTCACCCCTCCACTTT; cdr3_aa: CAWRKGQPNSPLHF
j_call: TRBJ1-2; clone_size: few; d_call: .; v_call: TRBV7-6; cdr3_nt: TGTGCCAGCAGCCCACTGGACAGTAACTATGGCTACACCTTC; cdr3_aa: CASSPLDSNYGYTF
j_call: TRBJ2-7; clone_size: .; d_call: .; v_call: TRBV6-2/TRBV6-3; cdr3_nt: TGTGCCAGCAGTTACTCGGGCTATGGCGTCGCGCAGTACTTC; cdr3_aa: CASSYSGYGVAQYF
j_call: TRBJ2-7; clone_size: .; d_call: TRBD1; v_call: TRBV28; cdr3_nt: TGTGCCAGCACAGCCGGGACAGGGGCCTACGAGCAGTACTTC; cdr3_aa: CASTAGTGAYEQYF
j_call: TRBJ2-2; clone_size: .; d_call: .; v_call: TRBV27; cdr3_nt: TGTGCCAGCGGGCAGGGATCCCACACCGGGGAGCTGTTTTTT; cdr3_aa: CASGQGSHTGELFF
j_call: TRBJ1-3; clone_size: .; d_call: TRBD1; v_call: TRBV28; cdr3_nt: TGTGCCAGCAGTCCCCGGGACAGCTCTGGAAACACCATATATTTT; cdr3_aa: CASSPRDSSGNTIYF
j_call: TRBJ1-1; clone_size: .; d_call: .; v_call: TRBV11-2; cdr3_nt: TGTGCCAGCAGCCCTGGTCAGGGGTCCACTGAAGCTTTCTTT; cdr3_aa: CASSPGQGSTEAFF
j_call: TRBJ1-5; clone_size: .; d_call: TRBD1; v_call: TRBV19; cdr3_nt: TGTGCCAGTAGTATAAGCGACAGGGTTGATCAGCCCCAGCATTTT; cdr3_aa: CASSISDRVDQPQHF
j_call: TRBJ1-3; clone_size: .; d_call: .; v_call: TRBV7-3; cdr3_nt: TGTGCCAGCAGCGTACCGGGACACGGGACGAACTCTGGAAACACCATATATTTT; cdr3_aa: CASSVPGHGTNSGNTIYF
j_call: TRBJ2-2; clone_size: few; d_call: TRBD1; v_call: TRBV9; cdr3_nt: TGTGCCAGCAGCGTAGCTTCGGGACAGGGAAACGTCCGGGAGCTGTTTTTT; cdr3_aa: CASSVASGQGNVRELFF
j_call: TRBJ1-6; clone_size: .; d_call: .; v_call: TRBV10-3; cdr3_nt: TGTGCCATCAGTGTGGGAGGGGCTCGGGAGGCCCTCCACTTT; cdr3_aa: CAISVGGAREALHF
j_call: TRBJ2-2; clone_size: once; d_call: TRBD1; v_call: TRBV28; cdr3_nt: TGTGCCAGCAGTCCTGCCGCCGGGACAGGGAACACCGGGGAGCTGTTTTTT; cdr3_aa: CASSPAAGTGNTGELFF
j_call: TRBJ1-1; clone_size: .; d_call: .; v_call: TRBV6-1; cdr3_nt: TGTGCCAGCAGTGACAGGGGGAACACTGAAGCTTTCTTT; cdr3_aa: CASSDRGNTEAFF